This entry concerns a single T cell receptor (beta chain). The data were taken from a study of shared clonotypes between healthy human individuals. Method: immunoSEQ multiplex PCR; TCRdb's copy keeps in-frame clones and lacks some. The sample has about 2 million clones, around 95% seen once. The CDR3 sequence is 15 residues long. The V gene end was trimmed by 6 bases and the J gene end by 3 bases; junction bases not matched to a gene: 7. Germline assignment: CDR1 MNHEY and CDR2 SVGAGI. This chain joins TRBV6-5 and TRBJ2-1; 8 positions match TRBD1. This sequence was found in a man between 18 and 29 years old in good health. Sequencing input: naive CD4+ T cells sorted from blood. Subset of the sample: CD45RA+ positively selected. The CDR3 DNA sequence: TGTGCCAGCAGAACAAACAGGGGGGTCTACAATGAGCAGTTCTTC. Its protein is CASRTNRGVYNEQFF.